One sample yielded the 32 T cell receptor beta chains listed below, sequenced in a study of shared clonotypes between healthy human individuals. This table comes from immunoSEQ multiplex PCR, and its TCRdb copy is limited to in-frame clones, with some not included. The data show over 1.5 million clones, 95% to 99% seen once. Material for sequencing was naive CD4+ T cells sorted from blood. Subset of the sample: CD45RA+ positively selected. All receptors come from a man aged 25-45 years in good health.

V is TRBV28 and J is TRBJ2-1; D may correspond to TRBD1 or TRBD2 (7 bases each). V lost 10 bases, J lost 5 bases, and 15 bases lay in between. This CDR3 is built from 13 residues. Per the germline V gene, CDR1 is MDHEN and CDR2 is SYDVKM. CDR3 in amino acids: CAMGGDRNNEQFF. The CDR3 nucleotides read TGTGCCATGGGGGGGGACAGAAACAATGAGCAGTTCTTC.

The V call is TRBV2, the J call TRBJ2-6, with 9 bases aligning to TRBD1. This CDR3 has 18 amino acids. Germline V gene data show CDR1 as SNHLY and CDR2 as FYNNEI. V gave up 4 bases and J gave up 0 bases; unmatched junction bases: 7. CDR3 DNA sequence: TGTGCCAGCAGTGTTGAGACAGGGGGGCTCTCTGGGGCCAACGTCCTGACTTTC. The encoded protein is CASSVETGGLSGANVLTF.

CDR3 bases: TGTGCCAGCAGCGTAACAGGGACTAACTATGGCTACACCTTC. This sequence encodes CASSVTGTNYGYTF. The genes are TRBV9 and TRBJ1-2; a possible D gene is TRBD1 (6 bases). V shed 1 base and J shed 0 bases, with 7 bases lying between them. Germline assignment: CDR1 SGDLS and CDR2 YYNGEE. This CDR3 spans 14 amino acids. Together with reference TRBV9 and TRBJ1-2, the CDR3 gives the full variable domain: DSGVTQTPKHLITATGQRVTLRCSPRSGDLSVYWYQQSLDQGLQFLIQYYNGEERAKGNILERFSAQQFPDLHSELNLSSLELGDSALYFCASSVTGTNYGYTFGSGTRLTVV.

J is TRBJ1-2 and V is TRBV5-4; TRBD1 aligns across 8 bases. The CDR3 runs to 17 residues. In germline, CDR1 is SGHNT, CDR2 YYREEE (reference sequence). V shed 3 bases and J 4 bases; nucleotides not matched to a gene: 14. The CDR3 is CASSSPKTGTGSYGYTF. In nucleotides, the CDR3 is TGTGCCAGCAGCTCCCCAAAAACCGGGACAGGCTCCTATGGCTACACCTTC.

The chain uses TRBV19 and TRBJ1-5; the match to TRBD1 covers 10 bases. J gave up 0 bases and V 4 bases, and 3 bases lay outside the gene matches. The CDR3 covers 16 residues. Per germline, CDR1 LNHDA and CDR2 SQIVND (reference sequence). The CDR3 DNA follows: TGTGCCAGTAGTAGCGGGACAGGGGTTAGCAATCAGCCCCAGCATTTT. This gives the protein CASSSGTGVSNQPQHF.

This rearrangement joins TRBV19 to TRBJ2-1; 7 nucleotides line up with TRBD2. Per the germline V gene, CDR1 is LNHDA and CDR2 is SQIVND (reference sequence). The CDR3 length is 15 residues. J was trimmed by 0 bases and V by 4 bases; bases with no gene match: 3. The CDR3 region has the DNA TGTGCCAGTAGTACAGTAGCGGGCTCCTACAATGAGCAGTTCTTC. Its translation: CASSTVAGSYNEQFF.

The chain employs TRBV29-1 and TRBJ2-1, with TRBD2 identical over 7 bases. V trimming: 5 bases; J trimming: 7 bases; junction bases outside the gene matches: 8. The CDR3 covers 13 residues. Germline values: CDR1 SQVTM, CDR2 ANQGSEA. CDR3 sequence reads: CSVLTSVWNEQFF. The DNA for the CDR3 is TGCAGCGTTCTCACTAGCGTTTGGAATGAGCAGTTCTTC.

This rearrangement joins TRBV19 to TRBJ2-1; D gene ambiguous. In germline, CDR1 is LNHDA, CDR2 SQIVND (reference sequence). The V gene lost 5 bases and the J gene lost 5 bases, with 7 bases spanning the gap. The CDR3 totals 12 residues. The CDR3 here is CASSPSHNEQFF. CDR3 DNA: TGTGCCAGTAGTCCATCTCACAATGAGCAGTTCTTC.

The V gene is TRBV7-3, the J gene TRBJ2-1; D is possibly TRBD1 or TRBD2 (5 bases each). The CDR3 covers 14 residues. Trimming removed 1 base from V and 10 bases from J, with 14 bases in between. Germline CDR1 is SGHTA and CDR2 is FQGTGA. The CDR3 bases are TGTGCCAGCAGCTTAATTGGGCCGGGGCCAGAGCAGTTCTTC. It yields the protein CASSLIGPGPEQFF.

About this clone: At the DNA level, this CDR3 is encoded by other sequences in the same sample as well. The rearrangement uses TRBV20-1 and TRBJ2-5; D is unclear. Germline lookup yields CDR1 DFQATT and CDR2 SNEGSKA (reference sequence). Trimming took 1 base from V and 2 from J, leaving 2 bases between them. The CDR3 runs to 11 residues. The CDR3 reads CSARAQETQYF. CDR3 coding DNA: TGCAGTGCTAGAGCTCAAGAGACCCAGTACTTC.

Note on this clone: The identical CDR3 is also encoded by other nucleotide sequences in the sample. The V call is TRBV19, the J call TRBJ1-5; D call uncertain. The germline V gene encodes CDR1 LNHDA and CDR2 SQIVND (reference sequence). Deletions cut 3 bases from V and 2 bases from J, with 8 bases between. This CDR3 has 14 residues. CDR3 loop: CASSITGGNQPQHF. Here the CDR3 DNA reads TGTGCCAGTAGTATTACGGGAGGCAATCAGCCCCAGCATTTT.

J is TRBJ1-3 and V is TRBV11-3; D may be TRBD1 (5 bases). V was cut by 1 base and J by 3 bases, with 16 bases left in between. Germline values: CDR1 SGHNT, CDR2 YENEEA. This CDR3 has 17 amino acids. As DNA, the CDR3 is TGTGCCAGCAGCTTAGGGGGGAGGTCAGCCCGTGGAAACACCATATATTTT. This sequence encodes CASSLGGRSARGNTIYF.

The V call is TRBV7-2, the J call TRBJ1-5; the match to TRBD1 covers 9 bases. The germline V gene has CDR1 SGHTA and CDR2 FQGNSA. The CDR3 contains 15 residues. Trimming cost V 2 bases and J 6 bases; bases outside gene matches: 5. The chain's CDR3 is CASSLYGTGSQPQHF. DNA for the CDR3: TGTGCCAGCAGCTTATATGGGACAGGGAGTCAGCCCCAGCATTTT.

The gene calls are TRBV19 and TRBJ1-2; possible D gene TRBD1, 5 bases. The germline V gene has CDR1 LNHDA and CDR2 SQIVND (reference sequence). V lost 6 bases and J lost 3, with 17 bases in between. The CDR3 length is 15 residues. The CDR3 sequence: CASRTQGALDYGYTF. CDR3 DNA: TGTGCCAGTAGGACTCAGGGAGCTTTGGACTATGGCTACACCTTC.

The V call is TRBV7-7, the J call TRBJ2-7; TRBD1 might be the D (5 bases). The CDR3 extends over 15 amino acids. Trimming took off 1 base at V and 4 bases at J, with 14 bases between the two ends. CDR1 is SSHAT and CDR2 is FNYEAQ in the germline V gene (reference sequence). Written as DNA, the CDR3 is TGTGCCAGCAGCTTAGTTCAGGGTTGTAGGTACGAGCAGTACTTC. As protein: CASSLVQGCRYEQYF.

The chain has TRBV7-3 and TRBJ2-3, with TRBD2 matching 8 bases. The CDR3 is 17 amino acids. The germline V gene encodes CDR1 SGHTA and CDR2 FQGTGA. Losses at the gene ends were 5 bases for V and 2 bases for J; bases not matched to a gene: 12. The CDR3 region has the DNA TGTGCCAGCAGCCCTAACCGCAGAGCGGGGGCCACAGATACGCAGTATTTT. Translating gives CASSPNRRAGATDTQYF.

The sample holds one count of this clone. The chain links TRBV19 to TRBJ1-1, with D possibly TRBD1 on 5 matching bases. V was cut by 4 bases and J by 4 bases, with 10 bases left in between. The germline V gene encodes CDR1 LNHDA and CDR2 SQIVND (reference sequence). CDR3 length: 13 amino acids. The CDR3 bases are TGTGCCAGTAGTACCGAAGGGGTCACTGAAGCTTTCTTT. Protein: CASSTEGVTEAFF.

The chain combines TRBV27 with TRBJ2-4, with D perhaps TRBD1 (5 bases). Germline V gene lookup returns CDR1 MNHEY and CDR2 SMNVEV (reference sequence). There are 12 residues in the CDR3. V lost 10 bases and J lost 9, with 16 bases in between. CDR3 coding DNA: TGTGCCACTGGATGGGGCCGTGGCATTCAGTACTTC. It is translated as CATGWGRGIQYF.

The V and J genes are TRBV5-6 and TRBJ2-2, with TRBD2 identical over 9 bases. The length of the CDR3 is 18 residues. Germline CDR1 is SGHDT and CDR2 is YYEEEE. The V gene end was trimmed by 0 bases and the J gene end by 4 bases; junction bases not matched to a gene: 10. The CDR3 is CASSLGLAAGGGTGELFF. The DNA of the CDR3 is TGTGCCAGCAGCTTGGGACTAGCGGCCGGAGGAGGCACCGGGGAGCTGTTTTTT.

This CDR3 reads CASSVQGSNEQYF. The DNA for the CDR3 is TGTGCCAGCTCAGTGCAGGGATCGAACGAGCAGTACTTC. The chain couples TRBV18 to TRBJ2-7; D might be TRBD1 (5 bases). CDR3 length equals 13 residues. Trimming removed 5 bases at V and 5 bases at J, with 13 bases between. Germline assignment: CDR1 KGHSH and CDR2 LQKENI.

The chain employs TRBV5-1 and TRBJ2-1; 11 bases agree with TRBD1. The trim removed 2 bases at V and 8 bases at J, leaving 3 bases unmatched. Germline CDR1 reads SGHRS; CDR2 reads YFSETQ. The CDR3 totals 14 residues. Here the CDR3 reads CASSFRTGGDEQFF. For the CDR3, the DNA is TGCGCCAGCAGCTTCCGGACAGGGGGCGATGAGCAGTTCTTC.

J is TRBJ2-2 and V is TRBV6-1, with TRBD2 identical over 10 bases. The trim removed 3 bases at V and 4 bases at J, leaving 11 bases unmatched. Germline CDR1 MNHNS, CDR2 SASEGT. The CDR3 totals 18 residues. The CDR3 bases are TGTGCCAGCAGTGAGGAGGGGAGGCTAGCGGGAGTCACCGGGGAGCTGTTTTTT. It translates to CASSEEGRLAGVTGELFF.

This CDR3 reads CSVEVGVAEAFF. The CDR3 DNA sequence: TGCAGCGTTGAAGTGGGGGTAGCTGAAGCTTTCTTT. This rearrangement joins TRBV29-1 to TRBJ1-1; TRBD1 is a possible D gene (5 bases). The CDR3 covers 12 residues. Germline CDR1 and CDR2: SQVTM and ANQGSEA. Trimming removed 1 base at V and 6 bases at J, with 9 bases between.

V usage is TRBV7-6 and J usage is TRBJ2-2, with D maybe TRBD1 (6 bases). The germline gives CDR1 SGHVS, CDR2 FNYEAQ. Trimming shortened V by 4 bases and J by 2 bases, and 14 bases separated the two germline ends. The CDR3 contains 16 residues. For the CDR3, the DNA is TGTGCCAGCAGCTCCAGGACAGTCATCAACACCGGGGAGCTGTTTTTT. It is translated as CASSSRTVINTGELFF.

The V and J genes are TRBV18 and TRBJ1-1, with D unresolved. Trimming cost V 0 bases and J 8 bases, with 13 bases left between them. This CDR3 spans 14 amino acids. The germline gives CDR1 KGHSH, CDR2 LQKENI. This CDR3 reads CASSPPTLTGEAFF. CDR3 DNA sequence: TGTGCCAGCTCACCACCGACTTTGACTGGAGAAGCTTTCTTT.

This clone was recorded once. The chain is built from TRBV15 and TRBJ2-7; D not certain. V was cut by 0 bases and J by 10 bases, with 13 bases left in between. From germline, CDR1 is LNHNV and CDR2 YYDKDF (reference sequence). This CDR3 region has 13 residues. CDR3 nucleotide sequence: TGTGCCACCAGCAGAGATCAGAAGGCGAGCCAGTACTTC. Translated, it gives CATSRDQKASQYF. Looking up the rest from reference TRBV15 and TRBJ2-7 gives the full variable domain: DAMVIQNPRYQVTQFGKPVTLSCSQTLNHNVMYWYQQKSSQAPKLLFHYYDKDFNNEADTPDNFQSRRPNTSFCFLDIRSPGLGDTAMYLCATSRDQKASQYFGPGTRLTVT.

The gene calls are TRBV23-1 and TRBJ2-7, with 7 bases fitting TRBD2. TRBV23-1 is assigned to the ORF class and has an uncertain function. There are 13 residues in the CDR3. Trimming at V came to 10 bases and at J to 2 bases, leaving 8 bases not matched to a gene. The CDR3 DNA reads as TGCGCCACATGGGCTAGCGGAGCCTACGAGCAGTACTTC. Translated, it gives CATWASGAYEQYF.

This CDR3 is CASSLGLVPGANVLTF. Here the CDR3 DNA reads TGTGCCAGCAGCTTGGGTTTGGTTCCTGGGGCCAACGTCCTGACTTTC. The chain has TRBV5-5 and TRBJ2-6; D gene ambiguous. V was pared by 0 bases and J by 2 bases, with 9 bases between. The CDR3 extends over 16 amino acids. CDR1 and CDR2 (germline): SGHKS, YYEKEE (reference sequence).

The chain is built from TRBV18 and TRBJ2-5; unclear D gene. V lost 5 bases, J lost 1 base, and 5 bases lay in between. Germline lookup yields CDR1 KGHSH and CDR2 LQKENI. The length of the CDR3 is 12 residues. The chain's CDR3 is CASSLSQETQYF. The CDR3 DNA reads TGTGCCAGCTCATTGAGCCAAGAGACCCAGTACTTC.

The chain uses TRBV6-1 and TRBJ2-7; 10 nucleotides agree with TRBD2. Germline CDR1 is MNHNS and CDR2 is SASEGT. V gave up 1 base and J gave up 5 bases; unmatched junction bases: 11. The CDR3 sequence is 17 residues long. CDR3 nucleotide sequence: TGTGCCAGCAGTGAAGACCCTCGGCTAGCGGGAGAACACGAGCAGTACTTC. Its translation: CASSEDPRLAGEHEQYF.

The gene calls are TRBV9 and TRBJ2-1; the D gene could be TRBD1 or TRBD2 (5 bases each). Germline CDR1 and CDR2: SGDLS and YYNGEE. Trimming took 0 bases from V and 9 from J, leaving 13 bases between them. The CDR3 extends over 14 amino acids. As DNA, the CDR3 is TGTGCCAGCAGCGTAGTATGGGGGAAGGGTGAGCAGTTCTTC. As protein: CASSVVWGKGEQFF.

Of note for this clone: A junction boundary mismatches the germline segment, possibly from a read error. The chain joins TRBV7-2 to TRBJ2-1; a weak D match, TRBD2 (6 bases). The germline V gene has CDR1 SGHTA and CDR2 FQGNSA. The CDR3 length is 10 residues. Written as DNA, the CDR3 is TGTGCCAGCAGCTCCCGGGACTCTATCTTC. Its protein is CASSSRDSIF.